This TCR beta chain was retrieved from a study of T cell repertoires in cytomegalovirus infection. Looking at the study overall: HLA-B-restricted CMV epitopes that are well studied, plus recently identified HLA-C-restricted ones, were used by the study. Matching HLA type, along with CMV infection, was indicated by public TCR beta signatures.

Study-level results: Cumulated frequencies of public TCR beta families served to identify carriers of CMV plus the relevant HLA. There were HLA-C-restricted CMV-specific TCR beta clonotypes dominating the ex vivo response.

Via MiXCR, TCRdb re-called the reads, giving one row per CDR3 protein. The table has around 710,000 distinct CDR3 sequences, almost 30% seen once; the top ten hold around 12%. This CDR3 spans 16 amino acids. The trim removed 3 bases at V and 7 bases at J, leaving 7 bases unmatched. CDR1 and CDR2 from the germline V gene are SEHNR and FQNEAQ (reference sequence). For this clonotype: Its antigen is not identified.

This sequence joins TRBV7-9 and TRBJ2-1; 12 positions match TRBD2. The sequence was collected from a human donor in good health (CMV status not recorded). Some clones in this sample may be carry-over from other donors' samples. The sequencing used cultured CD8+ T cells from PBMCs, collected from culture after CMV antigen stimulation. The CDR3 coding sequence is TGTGCCAGCAGCTTGATACTAGCGGGGGGCCTAAATGAGCAGTTCTTC. Its translation is CASSLILAGGLNEQFF.